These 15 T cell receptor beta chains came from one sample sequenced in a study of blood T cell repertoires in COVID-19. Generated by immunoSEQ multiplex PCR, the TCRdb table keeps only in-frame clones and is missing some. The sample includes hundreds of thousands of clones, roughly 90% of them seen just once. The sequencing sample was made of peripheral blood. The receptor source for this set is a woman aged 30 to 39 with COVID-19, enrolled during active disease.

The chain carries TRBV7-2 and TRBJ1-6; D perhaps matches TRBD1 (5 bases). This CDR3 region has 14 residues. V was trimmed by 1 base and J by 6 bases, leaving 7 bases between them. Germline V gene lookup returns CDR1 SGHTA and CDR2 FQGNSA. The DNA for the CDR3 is TGTGCCAGCAGCTTAGGACAGAGTAATTCACCCCTCCACTTT. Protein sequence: CASSLGQSNSPLHF.

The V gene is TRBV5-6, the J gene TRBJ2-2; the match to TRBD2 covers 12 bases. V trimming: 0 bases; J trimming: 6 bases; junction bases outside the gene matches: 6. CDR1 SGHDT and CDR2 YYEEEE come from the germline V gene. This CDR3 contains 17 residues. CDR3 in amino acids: CASSLGLAGESAGELFF. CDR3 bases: TGTGCCAGCAGCTTGGGACTAGCGGGAGAATCGGCCGGGGAGCTGTTTTTT.

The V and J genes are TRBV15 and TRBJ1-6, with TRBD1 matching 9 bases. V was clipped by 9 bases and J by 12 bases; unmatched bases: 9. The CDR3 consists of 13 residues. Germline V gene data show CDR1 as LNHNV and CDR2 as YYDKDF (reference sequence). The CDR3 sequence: CATTDRGLRPLHF. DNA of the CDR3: TGTGCCACGACGGACAGGGGATTGAGACCCCTCCACTTT.

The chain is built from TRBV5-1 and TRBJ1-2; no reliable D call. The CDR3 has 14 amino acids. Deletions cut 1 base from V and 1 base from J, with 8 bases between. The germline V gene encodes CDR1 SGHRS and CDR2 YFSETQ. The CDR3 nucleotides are TGCGCCAGCAGCTTGACTGAGGTTAACTATGGCTACACCTTC. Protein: CASSLTEVNYGYTF.

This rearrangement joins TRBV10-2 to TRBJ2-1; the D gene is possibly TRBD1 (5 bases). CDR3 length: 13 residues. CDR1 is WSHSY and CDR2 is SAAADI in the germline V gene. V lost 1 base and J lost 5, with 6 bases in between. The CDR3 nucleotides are TGCGCCAGCAGTGAGTACAGGAACAATGAGCAGTTCTTC. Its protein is CASSEYRNNEQFF.

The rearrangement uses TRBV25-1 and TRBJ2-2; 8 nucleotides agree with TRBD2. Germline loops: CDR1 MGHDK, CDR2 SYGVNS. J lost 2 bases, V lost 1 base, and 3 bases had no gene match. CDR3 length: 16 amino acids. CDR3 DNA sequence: TGTGCCAGCAGTGAATCGGGGGGGATTAACACCGGGGAGCTGTTTTTT. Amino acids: CASSESGGINTGELFF. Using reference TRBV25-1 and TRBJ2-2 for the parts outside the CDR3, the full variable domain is EADIYQTPRYLVIGTGKKITLECSQTMGHDKMYWYQQDPGMELHLIHYSYGVNSTEKGDLSSESTVSRIRTEHFPLTLESARPSHTSQYLCASSESGGINTGELFFGEGSRLTVL.

The CDR3 loop reads CASSWNGDRSYGYTF. CDR3 sequence (DNA): TGCGCCAGCAGCTGGAATGGGGACAGAAGCTATGGCTACACCTTC. This chain links TRBV5-1 with TRBJ1-2, with TRBD1 matching over 7 bases. V was pared by 3 bases and J by 4 bases, with 9 bases of the junction left unmatched. The CDR3 length is 15 residues. CDR1 and CDR2 (germline): SGHRS, YFSETQ.

The CDR3 loop reads CASSDSDRTDTQYF. In DNA form, the CDR3 reads TGTGCCAGCAGTGACTCAGACAGGACAGATACGCAGTATTTT. The chain recombines TRBV6-4 with TRBJ2-3; TRBD1 might be the D (6 bases). There are 14 residues in the CDR3. The germline CDR1 and CDR2 sequences are MRHNA and SNTAGT. With 0 bases removed from V and 3 bases from J, the gap between germline ends came to 7 bases.

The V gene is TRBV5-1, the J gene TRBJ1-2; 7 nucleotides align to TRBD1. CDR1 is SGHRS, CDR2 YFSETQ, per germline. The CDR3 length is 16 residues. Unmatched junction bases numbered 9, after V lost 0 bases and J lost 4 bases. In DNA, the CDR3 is TGCGCCAGCAGCTTGGGGCCGGACAGGCGAATCTATGGCTACACCTTC. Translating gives CASSLGPDRRIYGYTF.

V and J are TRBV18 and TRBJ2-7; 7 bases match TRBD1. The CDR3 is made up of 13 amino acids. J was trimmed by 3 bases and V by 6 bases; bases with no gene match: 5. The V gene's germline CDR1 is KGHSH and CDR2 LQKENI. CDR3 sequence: CASSQGQDYEQYV. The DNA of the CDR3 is TGTGCCAGCTCTCAAGGACAGGACTACGAGCAGTACGTC.

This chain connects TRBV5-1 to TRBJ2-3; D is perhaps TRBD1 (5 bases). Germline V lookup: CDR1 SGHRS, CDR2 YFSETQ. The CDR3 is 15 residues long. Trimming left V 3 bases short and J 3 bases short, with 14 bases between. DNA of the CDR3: TGCGCCAGCAGCTCCCATGGGCAGGGTACAGATACGCAGTATTTT. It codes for CASSSHGQGTDTQYF.

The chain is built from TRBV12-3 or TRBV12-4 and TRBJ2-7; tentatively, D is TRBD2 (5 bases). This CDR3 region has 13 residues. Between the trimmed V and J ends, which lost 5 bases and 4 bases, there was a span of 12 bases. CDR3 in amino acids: CASSRGDQYEQYV. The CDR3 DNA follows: TGTGCCAGCAGTCGGGGTGACCAATACGAGCAGTACGTC.

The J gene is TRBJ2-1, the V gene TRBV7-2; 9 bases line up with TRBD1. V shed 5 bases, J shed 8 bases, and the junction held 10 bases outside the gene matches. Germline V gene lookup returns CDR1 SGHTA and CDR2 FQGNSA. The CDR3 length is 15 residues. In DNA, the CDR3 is TGTGCCAGCAGCCGCACAGGACAGGGGCTGGATGAGCAGTTCTTC. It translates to CASSRTGQGLDEQFF.

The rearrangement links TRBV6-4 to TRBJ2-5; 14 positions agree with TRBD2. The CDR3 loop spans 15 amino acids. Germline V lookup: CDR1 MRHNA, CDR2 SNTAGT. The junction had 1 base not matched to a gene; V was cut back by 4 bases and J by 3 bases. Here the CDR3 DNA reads TGTGCCAGCAGTGTGACTAGCGGGGGGGAAGAGACCCAGTACTTC. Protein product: CASSVTSGGEETQYF.

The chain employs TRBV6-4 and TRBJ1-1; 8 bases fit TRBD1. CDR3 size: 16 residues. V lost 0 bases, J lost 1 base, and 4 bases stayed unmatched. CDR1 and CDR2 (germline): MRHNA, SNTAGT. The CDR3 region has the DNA TGTGCCAGCAGTGACTCATATCAGGGGGCGAACACTGAAGCTTTCTTT. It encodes CASSDSYQGANTEAFF.